The T cell receptor beta chain described here comes from a study of siplizumab effects on memory and regulatory T cells. Study-wide findings and caveats: Roughly 80-95% of dividing CD4+ or CD8+ clones were without an attributable naive or memory phenotype.

As regards this clone: Its antigen is undetermined.

V was cut by 0 bases and J by 6 bases, with 13 bases left in between. Germline-derived CDR1 and CDR2 are GTSNPN and SVGIG (reference sequence). The length of the CDR3 is 14 residues. Assay used: immunoSEQ multiplex PCR; TCRdb lists only in-frame clones, some missing. In the table there are 70,000 to 100,000 clones, over 85% of which are singletons. Sequencing was done on a sample of CD8+ T cells sorted from blood. V gene TRBV30 combines with J gene TRBJ2-3, with D perhaps TRBD1 (6 bases). The receptor comes from a human donor in good health. The CDR3: CAWSVWGPGDTQYF. The CDR3 coding sequence is TGTGCCTGGAGTGTCTGGGGGCCCGGGGATACGCAGTATTTT.